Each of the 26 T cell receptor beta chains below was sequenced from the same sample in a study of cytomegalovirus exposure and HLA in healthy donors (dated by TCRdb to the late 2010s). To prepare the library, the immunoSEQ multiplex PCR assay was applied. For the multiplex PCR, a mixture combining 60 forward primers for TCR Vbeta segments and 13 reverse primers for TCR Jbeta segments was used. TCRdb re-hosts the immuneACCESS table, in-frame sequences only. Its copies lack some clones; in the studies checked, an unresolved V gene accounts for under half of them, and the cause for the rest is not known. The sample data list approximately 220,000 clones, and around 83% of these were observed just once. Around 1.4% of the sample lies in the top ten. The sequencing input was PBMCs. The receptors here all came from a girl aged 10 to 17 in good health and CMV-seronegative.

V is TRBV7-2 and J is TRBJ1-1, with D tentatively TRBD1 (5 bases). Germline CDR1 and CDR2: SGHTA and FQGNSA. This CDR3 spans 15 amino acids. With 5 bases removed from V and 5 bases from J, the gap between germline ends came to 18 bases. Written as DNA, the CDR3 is TGTGCCAGCAGCCCTGACCGCAACCGGGGGACTGAAGCTTTCTTT. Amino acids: CASSPDRNRGTEAFF.

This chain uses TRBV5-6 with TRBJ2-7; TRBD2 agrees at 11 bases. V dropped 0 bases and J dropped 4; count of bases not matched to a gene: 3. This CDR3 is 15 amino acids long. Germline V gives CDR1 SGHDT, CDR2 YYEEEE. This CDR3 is CASSLASGGIYEQYF. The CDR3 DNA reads TGTGCCAGCAGCTTGGCTAGCGGGGGGATTTACGAGCAGTACTTC.

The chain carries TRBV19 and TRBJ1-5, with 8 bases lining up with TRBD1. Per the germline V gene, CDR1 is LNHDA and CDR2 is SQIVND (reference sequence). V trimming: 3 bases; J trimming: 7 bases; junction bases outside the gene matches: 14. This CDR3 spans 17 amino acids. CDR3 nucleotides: TGTGCCAGTAGTATTTCCGGTCCGGGGACAGGTGAGCAGCCCCAGCATTTT. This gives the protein CASSISGPGTGEQPQHF.

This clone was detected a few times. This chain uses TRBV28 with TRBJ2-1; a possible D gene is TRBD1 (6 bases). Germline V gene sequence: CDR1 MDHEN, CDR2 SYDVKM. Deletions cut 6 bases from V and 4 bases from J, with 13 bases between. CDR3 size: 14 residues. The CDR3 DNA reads TGTGCCAGCAGGTCCCGGGACACTTACAATGAGCAGTTCTTC. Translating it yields CASRSRDTYNEQFF.

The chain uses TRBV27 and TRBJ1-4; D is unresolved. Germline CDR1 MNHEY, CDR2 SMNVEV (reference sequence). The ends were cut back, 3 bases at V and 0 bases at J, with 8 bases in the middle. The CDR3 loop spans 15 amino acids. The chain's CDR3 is CASSFLRSTNEKLFF. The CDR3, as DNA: TGTGCCAGCAGTTTCCTAAGATCAACTAATGAAAAACTGTTTTTT.

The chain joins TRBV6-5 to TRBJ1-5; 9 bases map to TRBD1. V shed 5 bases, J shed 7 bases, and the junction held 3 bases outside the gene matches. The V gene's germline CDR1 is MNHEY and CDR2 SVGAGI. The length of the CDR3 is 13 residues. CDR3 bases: TGTGCCAGCAGTGGACAGGGGCGACAGCCCCAGCATTTT. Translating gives CASSGQGRQPQHF.

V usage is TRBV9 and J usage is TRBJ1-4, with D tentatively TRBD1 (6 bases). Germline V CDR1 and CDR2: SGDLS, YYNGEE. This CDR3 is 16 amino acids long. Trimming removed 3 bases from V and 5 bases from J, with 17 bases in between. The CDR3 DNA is TGTGCCAGCAGCGAGACCCCCCGGACAGCAAATGAAAAACTGTTTTTT. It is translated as CASSETPRTANEKLFF.

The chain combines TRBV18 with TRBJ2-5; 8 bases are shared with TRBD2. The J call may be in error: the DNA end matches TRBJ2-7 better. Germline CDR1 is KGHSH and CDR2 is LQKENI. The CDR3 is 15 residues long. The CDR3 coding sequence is TGTGCCAGCTCAGAGTACGGGGCGGGAGGCGGCGAGCAGTACTTC. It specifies CASSEYGAGGGEQYF.

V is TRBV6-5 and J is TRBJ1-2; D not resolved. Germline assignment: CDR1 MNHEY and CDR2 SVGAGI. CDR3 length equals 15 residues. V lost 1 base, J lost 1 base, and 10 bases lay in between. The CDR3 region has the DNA TGTGCCAGCAGTTACTTCCGGGAGATTAACTATGGCTACACCTTC. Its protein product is CASSYFREINYGYTF.

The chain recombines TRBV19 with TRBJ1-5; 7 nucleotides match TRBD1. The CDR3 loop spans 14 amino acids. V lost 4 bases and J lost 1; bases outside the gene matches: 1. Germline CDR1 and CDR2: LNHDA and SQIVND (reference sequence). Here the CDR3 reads CASSKGQSNQPQHF. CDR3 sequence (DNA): TGTGCCAGTAGTAAGGGACAGAGCAATCAGCCCCAGCATTTT.

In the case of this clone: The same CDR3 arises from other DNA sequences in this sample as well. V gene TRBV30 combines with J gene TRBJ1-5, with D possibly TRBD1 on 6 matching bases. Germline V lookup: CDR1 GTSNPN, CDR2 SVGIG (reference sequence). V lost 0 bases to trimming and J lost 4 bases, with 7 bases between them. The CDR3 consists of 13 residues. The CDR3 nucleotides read TGTGCCTGGAGTGTCCAGGGGAATCAGCCCCAGCATTTT. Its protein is CAWSVQGNQPQHF.

CDR3: CASSQDRGAAGYYGYTF. The CDR3, as DNA: TGCGCCAGCAGCCAAGATCGAGGGGCCGCGGGGTACTATGGCTACACCTTC. V gene TRBV4-3 combines with J gene TRBJ1-2; D possibly corresponds to TRBD1 (5 bases). V was trimmed by 0 bases and J by 3 bases, leaving 17 bases between them. Germline V gives CDR1 LGHNA, CDR2 YSLEER. The CDR3 has 17 amino acids.

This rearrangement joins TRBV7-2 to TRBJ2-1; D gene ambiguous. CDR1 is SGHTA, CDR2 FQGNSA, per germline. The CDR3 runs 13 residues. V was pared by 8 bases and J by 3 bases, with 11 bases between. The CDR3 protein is CASCWQFYNEQFF. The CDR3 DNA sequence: TGTGCCAGCTGTTGGCAGTTCTACAATGAGCAGTTCTTC.

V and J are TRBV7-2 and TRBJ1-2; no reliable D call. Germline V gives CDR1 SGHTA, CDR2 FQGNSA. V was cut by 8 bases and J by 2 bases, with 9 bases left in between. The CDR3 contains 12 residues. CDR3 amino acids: CASREANYGYTF. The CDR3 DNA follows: TGTGCCAGCCGGGAAGCGAACTATGGCTACACCTTC.

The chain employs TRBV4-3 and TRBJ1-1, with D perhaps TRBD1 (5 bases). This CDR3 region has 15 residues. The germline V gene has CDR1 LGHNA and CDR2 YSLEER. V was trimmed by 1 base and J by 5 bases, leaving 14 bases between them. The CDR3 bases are TGCGCCAGCAGCCAAGCCCCATACCGACAGACTGAAGCTTTCTTT. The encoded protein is CASSQAPYRQTEAFF.

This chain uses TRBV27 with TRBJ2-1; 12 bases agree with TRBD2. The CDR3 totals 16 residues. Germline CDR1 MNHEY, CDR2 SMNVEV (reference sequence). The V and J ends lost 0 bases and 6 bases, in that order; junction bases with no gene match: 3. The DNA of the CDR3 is TGTGCCAGCAGTTTATCCCTAGCGGGAGGGTTCAATGAGCAGTTCTTC. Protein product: CASSLSLAGGFNEQFF.

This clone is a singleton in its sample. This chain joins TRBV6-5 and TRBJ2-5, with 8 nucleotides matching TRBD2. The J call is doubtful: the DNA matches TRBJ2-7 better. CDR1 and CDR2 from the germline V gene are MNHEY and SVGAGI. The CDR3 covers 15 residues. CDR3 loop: CASSQTSGSIYEQYF. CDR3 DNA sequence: TGTGCCAGCAGTCAGACCAGCGGGAGTATCTACGAGCAGTACTTC.

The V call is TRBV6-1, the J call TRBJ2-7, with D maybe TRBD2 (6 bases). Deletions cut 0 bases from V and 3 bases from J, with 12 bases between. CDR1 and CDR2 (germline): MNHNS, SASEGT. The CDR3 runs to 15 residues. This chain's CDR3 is CASSEAWSSGYEQYF. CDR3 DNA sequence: TGTGCCAGCAGTGAAGCCTGGAGTAGCGGCTACGAGCAGTACTTC.

The CDR3 is CASSFRVWGGNSPLHF. The CDR3 nucleotides read TGTGCCAGCAGCTTTAGAGTCTGGGGAGGAAATTCACCCCTCCACTTT. The chain employs TRBV5-6 and TRBJ1-6; D unclear. V gave up 2 bases and J gave up 7 bases, with 16 bases separating them. Per germline, CDR1 SGHDT and CDR2 YYEEEE. The CDR3 is 16 amino acids. The whole variable domain, remainder taken from reference TRBV5-6 and TRBJ1-6, is DAGVTQSPTHLIKTRGQQVTLRCSPKSGHDTVSWYQQALGQGPQFIFQYYEEEERQRGNFPDRFSGHQFPNYSSELNVNALLLGDSALYLCASSFRVWGGNSPLHFGNGTRLTVT.

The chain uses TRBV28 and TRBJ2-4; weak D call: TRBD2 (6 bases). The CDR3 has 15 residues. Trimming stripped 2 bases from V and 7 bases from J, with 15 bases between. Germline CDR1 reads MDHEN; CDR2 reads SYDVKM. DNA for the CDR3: TGTGCCAGCAGTTTAGGAGGAGCAGGGAGGAACATTCAGTACTTC. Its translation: CASSLGGAGRNIQYF.

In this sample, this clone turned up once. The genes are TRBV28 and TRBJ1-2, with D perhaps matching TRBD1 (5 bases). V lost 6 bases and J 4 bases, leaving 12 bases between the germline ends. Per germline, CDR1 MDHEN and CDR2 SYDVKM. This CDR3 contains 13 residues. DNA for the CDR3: TGTGCCAGCAGAAGCCGACAGAGCTATGGCTACACCTTC. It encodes CASRSRQSYGYTF.

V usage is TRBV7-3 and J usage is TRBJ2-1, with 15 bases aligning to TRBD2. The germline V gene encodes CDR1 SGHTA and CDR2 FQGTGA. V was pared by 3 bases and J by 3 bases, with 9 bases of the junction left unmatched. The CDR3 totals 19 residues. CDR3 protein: CASSLSRTSGRGGYNEQFF. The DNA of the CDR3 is TGTGCCAGCAGCTTGAGTCGGACTAGCGGGAGGGGAGGCTACAATGAGCAGTTCTTC.

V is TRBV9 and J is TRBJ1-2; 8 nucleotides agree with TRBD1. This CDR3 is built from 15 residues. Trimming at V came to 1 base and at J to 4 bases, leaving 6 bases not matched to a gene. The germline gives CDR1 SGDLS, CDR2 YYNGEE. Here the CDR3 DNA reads TGTGCCAGCAGCGTATGGGCAGGGGGCTCCTATGGCTACACCTTC. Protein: CASSVWAGGSYGYTF.

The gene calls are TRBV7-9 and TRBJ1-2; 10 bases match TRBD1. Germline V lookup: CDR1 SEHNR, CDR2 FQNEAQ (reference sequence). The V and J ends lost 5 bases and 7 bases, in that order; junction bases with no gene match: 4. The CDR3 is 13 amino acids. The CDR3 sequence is CASSHGTGAGYTF. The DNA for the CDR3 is TGTGCCAGCAGCCACGGGACAGGGGCTGGCTACACCTTC.

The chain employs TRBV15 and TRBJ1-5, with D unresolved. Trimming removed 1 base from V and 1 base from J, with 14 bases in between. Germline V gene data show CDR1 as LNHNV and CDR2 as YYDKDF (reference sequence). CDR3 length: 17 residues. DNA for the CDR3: TGTGCCACCAGCAGAGTTCGGCGAGGGCTAAGCAATCAGCCCCAGCATTTT. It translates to CATSRVRRGLSNQPQHF.

In DNA form, the CDR3 reads TGTGCCAGCAGTCGCTTGGGACAGAATCAGCCCCAGCATTTT. This codes for CASSRLGQNQPQHF. The genes are TRBV27 and TRBJ1-5; 7 bases fit TRBD1. CDR1 and CDR2 from the germline V gene are MNHEY and SMNVEV (reference sequence). This CDR3 comprises 14 residues. Unmatched junction bases numbered 5, after V lost 5 bases and J lost 4 bases.